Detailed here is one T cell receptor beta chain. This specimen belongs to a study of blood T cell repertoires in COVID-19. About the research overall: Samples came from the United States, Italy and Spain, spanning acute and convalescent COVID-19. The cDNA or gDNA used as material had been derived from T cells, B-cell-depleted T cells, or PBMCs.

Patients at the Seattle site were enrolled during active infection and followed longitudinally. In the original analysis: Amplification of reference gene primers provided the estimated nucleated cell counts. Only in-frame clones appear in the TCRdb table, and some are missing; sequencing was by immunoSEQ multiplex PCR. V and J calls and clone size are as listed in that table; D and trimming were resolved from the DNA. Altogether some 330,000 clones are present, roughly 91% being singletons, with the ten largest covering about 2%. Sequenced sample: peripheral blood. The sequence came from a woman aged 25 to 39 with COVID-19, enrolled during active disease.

CDR3 nucleotide sequence: TGTGCCAGCAGCTCACAGGGATTTTCACCCCTCCACTTT. Translation: CASSSQGFSPLHF. This chain joins TRBV7-9 and TRBJ1-6, with D possibly matching TRBD1 (6 bases). Trimming removed 4 bases from V and 9 bases from J, with 10 bases in between. This CDR3 is 13 amino acids long. Looked up from germline, CDR1 is SEHNR and CDR2 is FQNEAQ (reference sequence). The variable domain in full, completed from reference TRBV7-9 and TRBJ1-6, reads DTGVSQNPRHKITKRGQNVTFRCDPISEHNRLYWYRQTLGQGPEFLTYFQNEAQLEKSRLLSDRFSAERPKGSFSTLEIQRTEQGDSAMYLCASSSQGFSPLHFGNGTRLTVT.